The source of this T cell receptor beta chain is a study of regulatory T cells in long-lasting Graves disease. The wider study: Persistence in Graves' disease required over 5 years of antithyroid drugs plus positive TSH receptor antibodies.

Arm-PCR of CDR3 regions and iRepertoire HTBI primers were the basis on which TCR beta libraries were built. TCRdb re-analysed the multiplex PCR reads in MiXCR, keeping a single row per CDR3 protein. The sample records roughly 450,000 distinct CDR3 sequences, under 25% being singletons. Described time point: persistent/refractory GD, antithyroid drugs over 5 years with positive TRAb. RNA from PBMCs was the source of the TCR library. The patients were enrolled through endocrinology in Xi'an, China. A roughly 8.3-milliliter sample of peripheral blood was drawn into EDTA tubes. This clonotype was observed a few times. There are 11 residues in the CDR3. CDR1 LNHDA and CDR2 SQIVND come from the germline V gene (reference sequence). With 4 bases removed from V and 7 bases from J, the gap between germline ends came to 4 bases.

The V call is TRBV19, the J call TRBJ2-2; D gene uncertain. This sample comprised peripheral blood mononuclear cells (PBMCs), obtained when the disease was refractory, from a patient treated with antithyroid drugs. The clonotype originates from a female donor with Graves disease. The CDR3 protein is CASSKSGELFF. CDR3 DNA: TGTGCCAGTAGTAAAAGCGGGGAGCTGTTTTTT.